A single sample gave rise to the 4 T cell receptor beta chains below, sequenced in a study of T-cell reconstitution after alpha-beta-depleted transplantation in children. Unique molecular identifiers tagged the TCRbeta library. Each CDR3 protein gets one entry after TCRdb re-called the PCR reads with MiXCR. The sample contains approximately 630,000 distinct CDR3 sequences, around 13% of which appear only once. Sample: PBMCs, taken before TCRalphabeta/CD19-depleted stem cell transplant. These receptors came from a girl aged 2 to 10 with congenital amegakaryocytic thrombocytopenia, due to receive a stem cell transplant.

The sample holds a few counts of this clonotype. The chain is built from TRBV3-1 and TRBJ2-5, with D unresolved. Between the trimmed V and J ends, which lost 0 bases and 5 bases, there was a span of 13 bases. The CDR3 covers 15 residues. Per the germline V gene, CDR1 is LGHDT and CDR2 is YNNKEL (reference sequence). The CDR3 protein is CASSQDLVLRETQYF. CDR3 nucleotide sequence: TGTGCCAGCAGCCAAGATCTTGTACTAAGGGAGACCCAGTACTTC.

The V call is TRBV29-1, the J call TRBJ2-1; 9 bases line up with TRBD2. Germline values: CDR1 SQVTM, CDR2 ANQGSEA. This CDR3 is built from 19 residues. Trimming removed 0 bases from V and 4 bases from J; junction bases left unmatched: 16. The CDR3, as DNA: TGCAGCGTTGAAGATAGGGGCGCACGCGGGAGGGGACTTTACAATGAGCAGTTCTTC. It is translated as CSVEDRGARGRGLYNEQFF.

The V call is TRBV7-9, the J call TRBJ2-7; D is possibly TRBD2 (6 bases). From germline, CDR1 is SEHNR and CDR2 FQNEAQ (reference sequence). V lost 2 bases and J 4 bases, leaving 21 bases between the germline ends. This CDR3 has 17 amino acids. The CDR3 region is CASSLNRPATSGYEQYF. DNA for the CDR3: TGTGCCAGCAGCTTAAACCGACCCGCGACTAGTGGGTACGAGCAGTACTTC.

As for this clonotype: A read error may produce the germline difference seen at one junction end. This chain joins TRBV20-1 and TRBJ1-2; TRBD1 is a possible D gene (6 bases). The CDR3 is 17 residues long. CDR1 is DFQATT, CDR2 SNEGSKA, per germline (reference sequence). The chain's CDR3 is CCATYATGLATNYGYTF. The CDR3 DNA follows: TGCTGTGCTACCTACGCAACAGGGCTTGCGACTAACTATGGCTACACCTTC.